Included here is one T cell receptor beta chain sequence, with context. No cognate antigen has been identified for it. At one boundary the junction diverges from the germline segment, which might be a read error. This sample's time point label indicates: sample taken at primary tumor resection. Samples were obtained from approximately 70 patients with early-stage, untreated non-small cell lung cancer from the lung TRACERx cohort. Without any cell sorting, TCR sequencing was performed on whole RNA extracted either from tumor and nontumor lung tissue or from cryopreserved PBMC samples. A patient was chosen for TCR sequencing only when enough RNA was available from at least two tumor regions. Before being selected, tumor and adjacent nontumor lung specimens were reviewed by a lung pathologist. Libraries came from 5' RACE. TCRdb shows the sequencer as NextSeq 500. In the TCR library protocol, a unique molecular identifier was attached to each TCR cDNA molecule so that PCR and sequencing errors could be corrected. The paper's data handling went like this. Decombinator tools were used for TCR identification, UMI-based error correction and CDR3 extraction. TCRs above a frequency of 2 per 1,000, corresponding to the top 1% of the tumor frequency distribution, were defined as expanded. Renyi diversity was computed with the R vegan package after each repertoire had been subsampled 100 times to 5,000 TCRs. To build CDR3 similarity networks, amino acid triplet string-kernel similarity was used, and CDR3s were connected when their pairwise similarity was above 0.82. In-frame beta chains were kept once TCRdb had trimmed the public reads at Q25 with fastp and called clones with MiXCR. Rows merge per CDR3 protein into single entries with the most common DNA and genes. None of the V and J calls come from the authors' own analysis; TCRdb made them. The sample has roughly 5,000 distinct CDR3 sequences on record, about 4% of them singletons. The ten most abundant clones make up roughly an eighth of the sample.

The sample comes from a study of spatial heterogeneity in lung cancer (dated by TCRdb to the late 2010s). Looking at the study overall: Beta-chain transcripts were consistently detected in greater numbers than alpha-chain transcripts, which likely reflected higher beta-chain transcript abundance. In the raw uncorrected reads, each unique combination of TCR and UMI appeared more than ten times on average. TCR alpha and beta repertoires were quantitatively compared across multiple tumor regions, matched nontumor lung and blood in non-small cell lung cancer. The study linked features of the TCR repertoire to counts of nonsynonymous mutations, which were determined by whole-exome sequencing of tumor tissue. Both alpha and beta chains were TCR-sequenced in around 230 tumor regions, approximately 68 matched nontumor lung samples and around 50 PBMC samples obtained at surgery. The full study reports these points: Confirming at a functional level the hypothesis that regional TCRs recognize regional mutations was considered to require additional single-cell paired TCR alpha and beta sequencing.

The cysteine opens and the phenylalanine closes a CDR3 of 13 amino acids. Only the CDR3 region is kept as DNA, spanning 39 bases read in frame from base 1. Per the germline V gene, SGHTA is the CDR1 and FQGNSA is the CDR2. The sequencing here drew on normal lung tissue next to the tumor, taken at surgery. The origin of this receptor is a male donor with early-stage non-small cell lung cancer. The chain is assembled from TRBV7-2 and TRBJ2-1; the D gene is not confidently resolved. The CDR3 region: CDSSLIKRNEKLF. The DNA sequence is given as TGTGACAGCAGCTTAATTAAAAGAAATGAGAAGTTATTC.